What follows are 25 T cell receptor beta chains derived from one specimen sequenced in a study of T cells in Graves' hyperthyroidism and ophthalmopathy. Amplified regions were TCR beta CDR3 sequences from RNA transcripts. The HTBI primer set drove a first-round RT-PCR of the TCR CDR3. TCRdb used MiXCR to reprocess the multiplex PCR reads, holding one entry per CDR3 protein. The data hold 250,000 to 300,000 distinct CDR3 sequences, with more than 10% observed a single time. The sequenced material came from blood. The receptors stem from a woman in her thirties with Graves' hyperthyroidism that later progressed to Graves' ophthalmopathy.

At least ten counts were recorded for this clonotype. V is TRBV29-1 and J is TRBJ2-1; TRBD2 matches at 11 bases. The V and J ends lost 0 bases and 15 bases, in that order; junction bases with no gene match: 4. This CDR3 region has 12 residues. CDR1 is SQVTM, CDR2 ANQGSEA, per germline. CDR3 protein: CSVEETSGKPFF. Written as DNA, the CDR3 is TGCAGCGTTGAAGAGACTAGCGGGAAGCCGTTCTTC.

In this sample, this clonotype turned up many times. CDR3 region: CSARWETQYF. Written as DNA, the CDR3 is TGCAGTGCTAGGTGGGAGACCCAGTACTTC. The J gene is TRBJ2-5, the V gene TRBV20-1; D remains ambiguous. From germline, CDR1 is DFQATT and CDR2 SNEGSKA (reference sequence). Trimming took 3 bases from V and 5 from J, leaving 4 bases between them. The CDR3 runs to 10 residues.

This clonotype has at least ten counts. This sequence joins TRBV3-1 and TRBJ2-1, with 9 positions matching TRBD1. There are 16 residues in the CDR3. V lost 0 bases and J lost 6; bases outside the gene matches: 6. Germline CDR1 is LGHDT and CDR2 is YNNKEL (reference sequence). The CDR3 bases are TGTGCCAGCAGCCAAGATGCGAGGACAGGGGTCAATGAGCAGTTCTTC. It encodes CASSQDARTGVNEQFF.

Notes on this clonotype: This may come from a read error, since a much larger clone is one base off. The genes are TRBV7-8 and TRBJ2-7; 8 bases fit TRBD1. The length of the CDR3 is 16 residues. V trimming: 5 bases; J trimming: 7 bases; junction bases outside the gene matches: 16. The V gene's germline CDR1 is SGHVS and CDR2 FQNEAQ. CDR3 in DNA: TGTGCCAGCAGCCAAACGGCAGGGCCAGGGGGCTGGGAGCAGTACTTC. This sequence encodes CASSQTAGPGGWEQYF.

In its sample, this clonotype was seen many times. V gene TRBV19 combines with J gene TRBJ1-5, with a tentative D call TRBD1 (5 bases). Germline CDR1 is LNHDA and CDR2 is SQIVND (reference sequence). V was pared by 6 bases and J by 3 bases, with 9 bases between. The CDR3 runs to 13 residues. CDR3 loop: CASRQGYNQPQHF. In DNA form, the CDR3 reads TGTGCCAGTAGGCAGGGTTACAATCAGCCCCAGCATTTT.

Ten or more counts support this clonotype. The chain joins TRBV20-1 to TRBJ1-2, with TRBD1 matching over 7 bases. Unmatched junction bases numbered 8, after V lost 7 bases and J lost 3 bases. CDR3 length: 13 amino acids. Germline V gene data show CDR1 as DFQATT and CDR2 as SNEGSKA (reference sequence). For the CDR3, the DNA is TGCAGTGTGCGATCACAGGGGCACTATGGCTACACCTTC. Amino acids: CSVRSQGHYGYTF.

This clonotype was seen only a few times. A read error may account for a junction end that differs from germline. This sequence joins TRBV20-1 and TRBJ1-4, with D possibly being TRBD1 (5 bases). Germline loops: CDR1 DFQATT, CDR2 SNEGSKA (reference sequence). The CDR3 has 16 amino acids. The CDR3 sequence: CSPRELPGQANEKLFF. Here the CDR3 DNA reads TGCAGTCCTAGGGAACTTCCGGGGCAGGCTAATGAAAAACTGTTTTTT.

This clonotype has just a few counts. CDR3 region: CASSGNGSPLHF. The CDR3 DNA sequence: TGTGCCAGCAGCGGGAACGGCTCACCCCTCCACTTT. This chain connects TRBV9 to TRBJ1-6; D ambiguous. Trimming took 3 bases from V and 10 from J, leaving 8 bases between them. This CDR3 is 12 amino acids long. Per the germline V gene, CDR1 is SGDLS and CDR2 is YYNGEE.

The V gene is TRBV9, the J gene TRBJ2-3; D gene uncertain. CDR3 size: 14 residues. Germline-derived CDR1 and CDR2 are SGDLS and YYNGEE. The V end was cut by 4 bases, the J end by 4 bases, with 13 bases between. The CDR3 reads CASSPGRSPDTQYF. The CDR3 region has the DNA TGTGCCAGCAGCCCCGGGCGCTCCCCAGATACGCAGTATTTT.

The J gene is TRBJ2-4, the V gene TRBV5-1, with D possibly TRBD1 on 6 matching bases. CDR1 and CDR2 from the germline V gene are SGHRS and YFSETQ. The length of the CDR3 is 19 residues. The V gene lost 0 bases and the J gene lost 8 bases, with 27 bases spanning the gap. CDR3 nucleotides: TGCGCCAGCAGCTTGGAGGGGGTTGGGGTCGTGGGGTCCCGGGACATTCAGTACTTC. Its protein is CASSLEGVGVVGSRDIQYF.

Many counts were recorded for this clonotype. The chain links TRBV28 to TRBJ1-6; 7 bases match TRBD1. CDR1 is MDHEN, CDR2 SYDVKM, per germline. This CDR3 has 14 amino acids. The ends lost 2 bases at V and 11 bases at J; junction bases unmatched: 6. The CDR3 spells CASSLEGARAPLHF. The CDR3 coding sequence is TGTGCCAGCAGTTTAGAGGGGGCTAGGGCACCCCTCCACTTT.

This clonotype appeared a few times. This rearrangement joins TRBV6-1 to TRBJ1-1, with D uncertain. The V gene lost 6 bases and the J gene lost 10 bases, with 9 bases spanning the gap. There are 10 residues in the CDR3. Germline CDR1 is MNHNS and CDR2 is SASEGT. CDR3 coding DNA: TGTGCCAGCAGCCCTCAGCGAGCTTTCTTT. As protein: CASSPQRAFF.

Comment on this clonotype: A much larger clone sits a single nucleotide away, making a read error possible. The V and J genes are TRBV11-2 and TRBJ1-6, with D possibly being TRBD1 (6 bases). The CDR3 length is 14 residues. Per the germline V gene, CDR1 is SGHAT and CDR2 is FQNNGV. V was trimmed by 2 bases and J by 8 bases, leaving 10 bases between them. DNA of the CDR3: TGTGCCAGCAGCTTACAGGGGTTAGATTCACCCCTCCACTTT. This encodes CASSLQGLDSPLHF.

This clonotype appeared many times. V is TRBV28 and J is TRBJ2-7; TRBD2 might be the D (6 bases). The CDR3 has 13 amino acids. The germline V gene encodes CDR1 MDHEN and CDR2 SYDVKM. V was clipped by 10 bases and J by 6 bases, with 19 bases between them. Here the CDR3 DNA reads TGTGCCATTACTAGCTTCACGTCTCGCGAGCAGTACTTC. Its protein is CAITSFTSREQYF.

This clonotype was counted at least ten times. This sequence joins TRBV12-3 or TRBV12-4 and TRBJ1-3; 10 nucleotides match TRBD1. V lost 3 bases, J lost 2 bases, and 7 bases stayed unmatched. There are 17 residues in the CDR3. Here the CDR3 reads CASSFSQGTGAGNTIYF. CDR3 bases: TGTGCCAGCAGTTTCTCCCAAGGGACAGGGGCTGGAAACACCATATATTTT.

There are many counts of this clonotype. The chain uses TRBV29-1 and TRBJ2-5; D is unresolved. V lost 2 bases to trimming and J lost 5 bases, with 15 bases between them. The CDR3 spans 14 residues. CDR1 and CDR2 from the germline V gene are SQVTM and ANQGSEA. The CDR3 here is CSVEQRGRGETQYF. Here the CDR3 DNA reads TGCAGCGTTGAACAACGCGGACGTGGTGAGACCCAGTACTTC.

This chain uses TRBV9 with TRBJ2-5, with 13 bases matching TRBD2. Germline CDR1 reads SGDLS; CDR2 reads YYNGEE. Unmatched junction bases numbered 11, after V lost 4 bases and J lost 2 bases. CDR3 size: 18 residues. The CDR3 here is CASSQRITGLAGQETQYF. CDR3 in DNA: TGTGCCAGCAGCCAACGGATTACGGGACTAGCGGGACAAGAGACCCAGTACTTC. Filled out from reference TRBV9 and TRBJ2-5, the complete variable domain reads DSGVTQTPKHLITATGQRVTLRCSPRSGDLSVYWYQQSLDQGLQFLIQYYNGEERAKGNILERFSAQQFPDLHSELNLSSLELGDSALYFCASSQRITGLAGQETQYFGPGTRLLVL.

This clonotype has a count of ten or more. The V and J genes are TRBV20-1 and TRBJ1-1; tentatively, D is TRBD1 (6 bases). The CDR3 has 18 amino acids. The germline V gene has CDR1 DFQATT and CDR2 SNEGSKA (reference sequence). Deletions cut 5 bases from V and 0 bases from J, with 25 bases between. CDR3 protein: CSASNTFGGWEMNTEAFF. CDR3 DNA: TGCAGTGCTTCAAACACCTTCGGGGGCTGGGAGATGAACACTGAAGCTTTCTTT.

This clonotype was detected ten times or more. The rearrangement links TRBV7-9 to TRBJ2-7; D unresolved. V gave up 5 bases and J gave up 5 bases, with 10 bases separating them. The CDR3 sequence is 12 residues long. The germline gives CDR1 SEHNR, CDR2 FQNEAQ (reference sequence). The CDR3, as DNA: TGTGCCAGCAGCCCCCCCGCCAACGAGCAGTACTTC. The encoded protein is CASSPPANEQYF.

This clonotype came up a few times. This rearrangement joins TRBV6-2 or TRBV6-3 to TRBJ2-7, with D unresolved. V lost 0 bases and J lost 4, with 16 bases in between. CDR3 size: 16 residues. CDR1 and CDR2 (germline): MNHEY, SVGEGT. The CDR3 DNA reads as TGTGCCAGCAGTTACTCTGGTAGCTGGGTCTCTTACGAGCAGTACTTC. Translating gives CASSYSGSWVSYEQYF.

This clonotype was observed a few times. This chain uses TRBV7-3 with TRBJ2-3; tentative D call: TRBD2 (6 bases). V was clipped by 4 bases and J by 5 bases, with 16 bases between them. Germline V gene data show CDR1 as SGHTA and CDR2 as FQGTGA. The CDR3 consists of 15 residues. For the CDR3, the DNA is TGTGCCAGCAGCTCGACTGGGGGGTCAGGAGATACGCAGTATTTT. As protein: CASSSTGGSGDTQYF.

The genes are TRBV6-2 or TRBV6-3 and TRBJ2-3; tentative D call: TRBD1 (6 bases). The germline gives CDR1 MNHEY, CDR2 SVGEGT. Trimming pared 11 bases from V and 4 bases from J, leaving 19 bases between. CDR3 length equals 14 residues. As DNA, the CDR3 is TGTGCCGCCAGGGGTGGGGGAAACCCAGATACGCAGTATTTT. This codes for CAARGGGNPDTQYF.

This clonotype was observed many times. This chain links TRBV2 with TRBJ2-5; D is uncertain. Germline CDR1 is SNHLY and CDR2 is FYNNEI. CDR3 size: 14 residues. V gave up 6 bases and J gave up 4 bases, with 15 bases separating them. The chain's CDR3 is CASRTPQARETQYF. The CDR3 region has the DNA TGTGCCAGCAGGACACCGCAAGCTCGAGAGACCCAGTACTTC.

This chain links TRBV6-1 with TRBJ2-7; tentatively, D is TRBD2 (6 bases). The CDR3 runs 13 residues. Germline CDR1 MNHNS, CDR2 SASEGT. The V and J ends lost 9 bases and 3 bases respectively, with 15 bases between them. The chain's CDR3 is CARSGTGSYEQYF. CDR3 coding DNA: TGTGCCAGGTCCGGGACTGGAAGCTACGAGCAGTACTTC.

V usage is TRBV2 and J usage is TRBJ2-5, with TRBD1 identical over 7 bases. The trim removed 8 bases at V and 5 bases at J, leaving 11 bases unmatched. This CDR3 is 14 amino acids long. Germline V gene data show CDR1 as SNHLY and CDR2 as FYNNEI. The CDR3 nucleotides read TGTGCCAGCCAAGAGACAGGGTATAAGGAGACCCAGTACTTC. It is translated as CASQETGYKETQYF.